These T cell receptor beta chains were read from a single sample in a study of shared clonotypes between healthy human individuals. Only in-frame clones appear in the TCRdb table, and some are missing; sequencing was by immunoSEQ multiplex PCR. The sample yields roughly 500,000 clones, less than 85% seen once. Specimen: PBMCs. The source is a woman in her forties in good health. Some clones in this sample may be carry-over from other donors' samples. The CDR3 runs from the conserved cysteine through the conserved F or W. D genes are given only for firm matches. The size entry is marked missing in some rows and otherwise reads once, few, many or a size class.

TRBJ2-2,TRBV7-3,.,.,TGTGCCAGCAGCTTATATCCGGGAAACACCGGGGAGCTGTTTTTT,CASSLYPGNTGELFF
TRBJ1-2,TRBV7-8,.,.,TGTGCCAGCAGCTTAATGAGGGGCCCCGGGGACTATGGCTACACCTTC,CASSLMRGPGDYGYTF
TRBJ2-3,TRBV7-2,.,few,TGTGCCAGCAGCCCGAGGGCAGATACGCAGTATTTT,CASSPRADTQYF
TRBJ2-6,TRBV19,TRBD1,.,TGTGCCAGTAGCGGGACAGGGGTTTCCTCTGGGGCCAACGTCCTGACTTTC,CASSGTGVSSGANVLTF
TRBJ2-3,TRBV5-5,.,.,TGTGCCAGCAGCTTGGGAGTGGGCCGGGGCACAGATACGCAGTATTTT,CASSLGVGRGTDTQYF
TRBJ2-7,TRBV2,TRBD2,.,TGTGCCAGCAGTGAATACGGCGGGAGGGCCTACGAGCAGTACTTC,CASSEYGGRAYEQYF
TRBJ2-7,TRBV7-3,.,.,TGTGCCAGCAGCTTATTCAGGGGCAGTTTGGCCGAGCAGTACTTC,CASSLFRGSLAEQYF
TRBJ2-3,TRBV4-1,TRBD2,.,TGCGCCAGCAGCCCCTCCGGGAGGAGTATAGATACGCAGTATTTT,CASSPSGRSIDTQYF
TRBJ2-1,TRBV25-1,.,.,TGTGCCAGCAGTGAATCTGAGCCCGGGACAAATGAGCAGTTCTTC,CASSESEPGTNEQFF
TRBJ1-2,TRBV11-2,.,.,TGTGCCAGCAGCCAATTGGGCACGGACGGAGGCTACACCTTC,CASSQLGTDGGYTF
TRBJ1-2,TRBV27,TRBD1,.,TGTGCCAGCAAAGATGGGGCAGGGGGCGCGGGAGGCTACACCTTC,CASKDGAGGAGGYTF
TRBJ2-7,TRBV29-1,TRBD2,.,TGCAGCGTTTCCCAAGCGGGGTCCTACGAGCAGTACTTC,CSVSQAGSYEQYF
TRBJ2-1,TRBV28,TRBD2,.,TGTGCCAGCAGTTTGGGTCAAGGAGCGGGAGTTTTCAATGAGCAGTTCTTC,CASSLGQGAGVFNEQFF
TRBJ2-7,TRBV25-1,TRBD1,.,TGTGCCAGCACCCCCGGGACAGGGGGCGTCTTAGGCGAGCAGTACTTC,CASTPGTGGVLGEQYF
TRBJ2-5,TRBV28,.,.,TGTGCCAGCAGTTTAGGTGGACAGCAAGAGACCCAGTACTTC,CASSLGGQQETQYF
TRBJ1-1,TRBV6-1,.,few,TGTGCCAGCACACAGGGCACTGAAGCTTTCTTT,CASTQGTEAFF
TRBJ2-7,TRBV10-3,.,.,TGTGCCGGAGGCAGGTCAACCTACGAGCAGTACTTC,CAGGRSTYEQYF
TRBJ1-2,TRBV7-9,.,many,TGTGCCAGCAGCTTAGCGCTTGGGGACACTTTATATGGCTACACCTTC,CASSLALGDTLYGYTF
TRBJ1-1,TRBV4-1,.,.,TGCGCCAGCAGCCTAATGGGCGGGTTGAACACTGAAGCTTTCTTT,CASSLMGGLNTEAFF
TRBJ1-2,TRBV13,.,.,TGTGCCAGCAGCCCGGGCCTCTACACCTTC,CASSPGLYTF
TRBJ1-1,TRBV7-3,.,.,TGTGCCAGCCGAATAAACAAGAACACTGAAGCTTTCTTT,CASRINKNTEAFF
TRBJ1-5,TRBV7-2,.,once,TGTGCCAGCAGCTTAGCAGGGTATGATCAGCCCCAGCATTTT,CASSLAGYDQPQHF
TRBJ1-6,TRBV13,.,.,TGTGCCAGCAGCCAGGGGTGGTATTCACCCCTCCACTTT,CASSQGWYSPLHF
TRBJ2-1,TRBV7-9,TRBD2,.,TGTGCCGGGGGGCGACTAGCGGGAACCTCCTACAATGAGCAGTTCTTC,CAGGRLAGTSYNEQFF
TRBJ2-3,TRBV27,.,.,TGTGCCAGCAGTTTAGGGGTAACAGATACGCAGTATTTT,CASSLGVTDTQYF
TRBJ1-1,TRBV7-2,TRBD1,.,TGTGCCAGCAGCCTACAGGGGGCGACTGAAGCTTTCTTT,CASSLQGATEAFF
TRBJ1-3,TRBV14,.,.,TGTGCCAGCAGCCGTTGGGGAGACGCTGGAAACACCATATATTTT,CASSRWGDAGNTIYF
TRBJ2-7,TRBV9,TRBD1,.,TGTGCCAGCAGCATCGGACAGGGCTACGAGCAGTACTTC,CASSIGQGYEQYF
TRBJ2-5,TRBV5-1,TRBD1,.,TGCGCCAGCAGCTTGGGACAGGGCCACGGAGAGACCCAGTACTTC,CASSLGQGHGETQYF
TRBJ1-1,TRBV10-3,TRBD1,.,TGTGCCATCAGAGCCGGGACAGGGACAATTTGGAACACTGAAGCTTTCTTT,CAIRAGTGTIWNTEAFF
TRBJ2-5,TRBV28,.,.,TGTGCCAGCAGTCCTTCGGGCGCGGGGACCCAGTACTTC,CASSPSGAGTQYF
TRBJ2-7,TRBV10-3,.,.,TGTGCCATCAGTGAGTCACGGGGCGGGACTTCCTACGAGCAGTACTTC,CAISESRGGTSYEQYF
TRBJ2-1,TRBV9,TRBD2,.,TGTGCCAGCAGCGTAGGCCTAGCGGGAAACAATGAGCAGTTCTTC,CASSVGLAGNNEQFF
TRBJ2-2,TRBV19,.,.,TGTGCCAGTAGTATCGGACACACCGGGGAGCTGTTTTTT,CASSIGHTGELFF
TRBJ2-1,TRBV7-8,TRBD1,.,TGTGCCAGCAGCCCCAACAGGGGGCGAGGGAATGAGCAGTTCTTC,CASSPNRGRGNEQFF
TRBJ2-1,TRBV2,TRBD1,.,TGTGCCAGCAGTGACCGGACAGGGAACAATGAGCAGTTCTTC,CASSDRTGNNEQFF
TRBJ2-1,TRBV9,TRBD2,.,TGTGCCAGCAGCGCGACTAGCGGGGCAAATGAGCAGTTCTTC,CASSATSGANEQFF
TRBJ1-4,TRBV7-8,TRBD1,.,TGTGCCAGCAGCTTAAGCGGAGGACAGGGAGGAGAAAAACTGTTTTTT,CASSLSGGQGGEKLFF
TRBJ1-5,TRBV7-9,.,.,TGTGCCAGCAGCTTAGGGGGCCGGGGAAATCAGCCCCAGCATTTT,CASSLGGRGNQPQHF
TRBJ2-5,TRBV29-1,.,many,TGCAGCGTTGTGGTGGTAGGAGAGACCCAGTACTTC,CSVVVVGETQYF
TRBJ2-2,TRBV4-1,TRBD1,.,TGCGCCAGCAGCCAAGGCTTTTATTCGGGACAGGGGGGCGCCGGGGAGCTGTTTTTT,CASSQGFYSGQGGAGELFF
TRBJ2-7,TRBV5-6,.,.,TGTGCCAGCAGCTTAGGGCGGGGCTCCTACGAGCAGTACTTC,CASSLGRGSYEQYF
TRBJ2-2,TRBV9,.,.,TGTGCCAGCAGCGTAGTGCTGACTCCGTCCCCCGGGGAGCTGTTTTTT,CASSVVLTPSPGELFF